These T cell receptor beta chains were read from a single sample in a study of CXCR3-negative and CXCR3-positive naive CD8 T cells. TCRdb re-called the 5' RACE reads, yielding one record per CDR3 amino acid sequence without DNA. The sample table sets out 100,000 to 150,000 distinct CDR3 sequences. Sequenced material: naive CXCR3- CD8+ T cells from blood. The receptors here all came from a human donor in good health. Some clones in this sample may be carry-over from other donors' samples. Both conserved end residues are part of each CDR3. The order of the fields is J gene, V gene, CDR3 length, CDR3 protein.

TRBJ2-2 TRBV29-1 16 CSVDTPSGTNTGELFF
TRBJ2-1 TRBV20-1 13 CSARETSGVEQFF
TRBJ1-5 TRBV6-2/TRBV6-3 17 CASTQRRGQGINQPQHF
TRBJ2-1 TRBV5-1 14 CASRGTGDYNEQFF
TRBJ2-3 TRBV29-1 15 CSVEERGVSTDTQYF
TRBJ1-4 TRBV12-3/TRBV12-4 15 CASSETLIREEKLFF
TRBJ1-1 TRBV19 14 CASSRQGADTEAFF
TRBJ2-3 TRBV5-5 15 CASSLRPLSTDTQYF
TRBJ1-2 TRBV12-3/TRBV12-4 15 CASRATGQGNYGYTF
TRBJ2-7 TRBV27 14 CASSLNSPNYEQYF
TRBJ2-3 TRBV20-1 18 CSAREGLAGNPPADTQYF
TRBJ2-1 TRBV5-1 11 CASSLGQEQFF
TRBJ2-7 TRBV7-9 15 CASSTSLGATYEQYF
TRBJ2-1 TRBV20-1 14 CSARSAGLTNEQFF
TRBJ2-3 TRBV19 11 CASRIGDTQYF
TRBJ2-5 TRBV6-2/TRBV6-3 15 CASSQQGEYQETQYF
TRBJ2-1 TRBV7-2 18 CASSLAVRTSGSWNEQFF
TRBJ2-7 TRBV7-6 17 CASSLTLGTSGSYEQYF
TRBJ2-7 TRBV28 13 CASSSRTGDEQYF
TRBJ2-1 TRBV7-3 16 CASSLSNLAEYNEQFF
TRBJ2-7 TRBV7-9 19 CASSLPETGNRVPLYEQYF
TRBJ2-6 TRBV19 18 CASSIPGQGTSGANVLTF
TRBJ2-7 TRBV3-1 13 CASSQAMGYEQYF
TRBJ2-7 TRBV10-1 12 CASSNGIYEQYF
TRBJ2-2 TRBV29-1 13 CSVDNQGAGELFF
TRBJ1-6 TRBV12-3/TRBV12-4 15 CASSLGTVNNSPLHF
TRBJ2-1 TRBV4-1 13 CASSQGGFNEQFF
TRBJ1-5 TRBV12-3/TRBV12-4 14 CASSRSAGIQPQHF
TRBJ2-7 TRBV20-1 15 CSARTRDRLVYEQYF
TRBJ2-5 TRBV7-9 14 CASGQVGYQETQYF
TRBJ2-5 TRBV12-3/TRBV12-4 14 CASIQSGGQETQYF
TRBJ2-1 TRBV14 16 CASSHAGTSGRAGVFF
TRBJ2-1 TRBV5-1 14 CASSLVSETNEQFF
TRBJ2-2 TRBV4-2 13 CASRVAGTGELFF
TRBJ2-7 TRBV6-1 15 CASSEFDRGRYEQYF
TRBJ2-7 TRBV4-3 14 CASSQEVGTYEQYF
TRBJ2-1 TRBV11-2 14 CASSFGGSLYEQFF
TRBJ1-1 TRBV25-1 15 CASSDTRGLNTEAFF
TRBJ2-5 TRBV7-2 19 CASSLGPQRLAGGPETQYF
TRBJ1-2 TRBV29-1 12 CSSGTGAVGYTF
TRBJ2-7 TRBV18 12 CASSPNRYEQYF
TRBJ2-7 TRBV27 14 CASRSAGSYYEQYF
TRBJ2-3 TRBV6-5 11 CASSDTDTQYF
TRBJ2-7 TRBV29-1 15 CSVVTGVLSSYEQYF
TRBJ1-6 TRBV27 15 CASSLRDSYNSPLHF
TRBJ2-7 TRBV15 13 CATSRMENYEQYF
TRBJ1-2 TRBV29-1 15 CSVDSGDIPPYGYTF